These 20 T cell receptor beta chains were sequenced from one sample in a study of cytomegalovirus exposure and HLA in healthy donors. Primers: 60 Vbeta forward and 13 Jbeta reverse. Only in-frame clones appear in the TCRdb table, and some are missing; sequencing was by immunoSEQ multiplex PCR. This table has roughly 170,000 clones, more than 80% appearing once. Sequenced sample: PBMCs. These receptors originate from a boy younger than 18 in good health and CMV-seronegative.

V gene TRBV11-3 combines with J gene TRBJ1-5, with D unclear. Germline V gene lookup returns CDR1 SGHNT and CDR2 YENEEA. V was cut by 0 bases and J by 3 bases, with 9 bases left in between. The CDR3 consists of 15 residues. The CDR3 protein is CASSLDGRSNQPQHF. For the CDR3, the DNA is TGTGCCAGCAGCTTAGATGGGAGGTCCAATCAGCCCCAGCATTTT.

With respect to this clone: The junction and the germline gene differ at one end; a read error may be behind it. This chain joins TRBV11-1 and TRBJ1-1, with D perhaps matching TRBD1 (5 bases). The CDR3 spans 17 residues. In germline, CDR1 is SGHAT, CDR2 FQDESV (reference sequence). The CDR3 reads CASNLASGLRMNTEAFF. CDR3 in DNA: TGTGCCAGCAACTTAGCATCAGGGCTCCGTATGAACACTGAAGCTTTCTTT.

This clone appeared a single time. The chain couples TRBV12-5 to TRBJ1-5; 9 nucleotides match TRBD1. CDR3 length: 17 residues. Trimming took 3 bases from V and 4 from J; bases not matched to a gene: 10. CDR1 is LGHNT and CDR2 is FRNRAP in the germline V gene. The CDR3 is CASGFRRDRDENQPQHF. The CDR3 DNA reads TGTGCTAGTGGTTTCCGTAGGGACAGGGACGAAAATCAGCCCCAGCATTTT.

In DNA form, the CDR3 reads TGTGCCAGCAGCGTCCTAGCGGGCGCCTACAATGAGCAGTTCTTC. Translated, it gives CASSVLAGAYNEQFF. The V and J genes are TRBV9 and TRBJ2-1; TRBD2 agrees at 8 bases. Germline lookup yields CDR1 SGDLS and CDR2 YYNGEE. The CDR3 extends over 15 amino acids. V shed 2 bases and J 2 bases; nucleotides not matched to a gene: 3.

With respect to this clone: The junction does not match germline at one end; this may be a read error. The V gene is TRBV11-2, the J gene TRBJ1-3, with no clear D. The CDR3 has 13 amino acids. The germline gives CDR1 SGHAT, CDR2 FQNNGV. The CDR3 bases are TGTGCCAGCAGCCAAAGGACTGGAAACGCCATATATTTT. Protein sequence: CASSQRTGNAIYF.

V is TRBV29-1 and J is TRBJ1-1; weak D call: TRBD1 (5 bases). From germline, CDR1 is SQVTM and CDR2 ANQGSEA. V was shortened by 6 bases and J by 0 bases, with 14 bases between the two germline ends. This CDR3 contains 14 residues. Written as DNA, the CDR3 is TGCAGCGTCCAAAGGTCAGGGCTGAACACTGAAGCTTTCTTT. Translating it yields CSVQRSGLNTEAFF.

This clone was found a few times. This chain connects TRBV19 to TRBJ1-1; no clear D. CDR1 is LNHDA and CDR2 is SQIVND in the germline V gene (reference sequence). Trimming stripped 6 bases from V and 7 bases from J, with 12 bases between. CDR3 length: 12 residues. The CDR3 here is CASSPREGEAFF. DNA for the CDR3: TGTGCCAGTAGCCCTAGGGAGGGTGAAGCTTTCTTT.

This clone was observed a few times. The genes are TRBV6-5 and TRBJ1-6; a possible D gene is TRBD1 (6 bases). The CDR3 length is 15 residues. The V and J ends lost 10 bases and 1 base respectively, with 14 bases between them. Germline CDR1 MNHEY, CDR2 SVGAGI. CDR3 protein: CATTGGGSYNSPLHF. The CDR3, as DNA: TGTGCCACCACGGGAGGGGGTTCCTATAATTCACCCCTCCACTTT.

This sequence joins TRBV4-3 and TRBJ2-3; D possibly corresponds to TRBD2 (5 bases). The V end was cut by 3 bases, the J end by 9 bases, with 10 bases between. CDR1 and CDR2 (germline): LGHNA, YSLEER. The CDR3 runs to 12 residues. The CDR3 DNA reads TGCGCCAGCAGCCAGGGGTCGGGGACGCAGTATTTT. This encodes CASSQGSGTQYF.

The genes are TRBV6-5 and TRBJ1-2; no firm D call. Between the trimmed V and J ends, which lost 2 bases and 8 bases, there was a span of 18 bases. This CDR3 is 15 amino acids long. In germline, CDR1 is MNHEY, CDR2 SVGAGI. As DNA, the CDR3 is TGTGCCAGCAGTTACCACAGACTAGGGCTGGGGGGCTACACCTTC. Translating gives CASSYHRLGLGGYTF.

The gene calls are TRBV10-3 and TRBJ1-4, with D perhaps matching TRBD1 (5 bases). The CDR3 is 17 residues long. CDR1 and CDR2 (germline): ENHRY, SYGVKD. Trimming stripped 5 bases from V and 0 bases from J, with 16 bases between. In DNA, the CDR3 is TGTGCCATCAGTTCACAGGTTCCCGGCTCAACTAATGAAAAACTGTTTTTT. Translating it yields CAISSQVPGSTNEKLFF.

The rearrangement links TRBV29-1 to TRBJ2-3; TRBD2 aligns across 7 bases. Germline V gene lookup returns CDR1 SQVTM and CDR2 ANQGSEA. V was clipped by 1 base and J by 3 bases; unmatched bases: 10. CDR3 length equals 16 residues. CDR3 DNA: TGCAGCGTTGAAGGAAGGGAGGGTGTAGGGACAGATACGCAGTATTTT. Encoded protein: CSVEGREGVGTDTQYF.

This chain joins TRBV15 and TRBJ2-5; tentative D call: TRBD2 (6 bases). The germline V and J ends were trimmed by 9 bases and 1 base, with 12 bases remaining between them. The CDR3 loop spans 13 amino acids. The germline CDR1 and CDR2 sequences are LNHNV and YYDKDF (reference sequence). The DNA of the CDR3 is TGTGCCACTACCGCGGGGTTCCAAGAGACCCAGTACTTC. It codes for CATTAGFQETQYF.

For the CDR3, the DNA is TGTGCCAGCAGTTTCGGCGGGAACACTGAAGCTTTCTTT. Its translation: CASSFGGNTEAFF. V is TRBV28 and J is TRBJ1-1, with no clear D. This CDR3 contains 13 residues. The germline gives CDR1 MDHEN, CDR2 SYDVKM. The ends were cut back, 3 bases at V and 1 base at J, with 6 bases in the middle.

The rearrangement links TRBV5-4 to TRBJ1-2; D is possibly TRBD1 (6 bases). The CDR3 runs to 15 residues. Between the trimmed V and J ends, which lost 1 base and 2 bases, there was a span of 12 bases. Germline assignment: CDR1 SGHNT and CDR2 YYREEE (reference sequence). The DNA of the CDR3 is TGTGCCAGCAGCTTGAGGTTGGGACACAACTATGGCTACACCTTC. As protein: CASSLRLGHNYGYTF.

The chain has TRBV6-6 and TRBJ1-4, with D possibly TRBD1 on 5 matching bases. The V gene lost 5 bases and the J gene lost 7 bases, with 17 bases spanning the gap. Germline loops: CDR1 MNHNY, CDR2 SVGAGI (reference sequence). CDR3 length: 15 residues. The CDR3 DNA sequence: TGTGCCAGCAGTAGGGACTACCAGTCGGGTGAAAAACTGTTTTTT. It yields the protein CASSRDYQSGEKLFF.

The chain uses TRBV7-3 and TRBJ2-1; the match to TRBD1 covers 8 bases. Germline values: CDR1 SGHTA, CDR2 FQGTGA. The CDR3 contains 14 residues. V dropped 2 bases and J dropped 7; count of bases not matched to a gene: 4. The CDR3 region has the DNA TGTGCCAGCAGCTTACAGGGGGCCGTAAATGAGCAGTTCTTC. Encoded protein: CASSLQGAVNEQFF.

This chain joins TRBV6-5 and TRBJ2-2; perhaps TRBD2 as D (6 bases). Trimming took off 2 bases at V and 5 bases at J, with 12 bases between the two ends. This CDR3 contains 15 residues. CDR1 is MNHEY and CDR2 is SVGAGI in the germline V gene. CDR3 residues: CASSYVGRRTGELFF. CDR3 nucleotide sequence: TGTGCCAGCAGTTACGTAGGGAGGCGGACCGGGGAGCTGTTTTTT.

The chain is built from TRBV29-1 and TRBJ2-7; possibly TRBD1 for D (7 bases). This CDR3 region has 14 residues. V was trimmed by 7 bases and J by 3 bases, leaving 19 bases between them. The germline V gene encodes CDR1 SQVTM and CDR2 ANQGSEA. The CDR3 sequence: CSACGTDTNYEQYF. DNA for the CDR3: TGCAGCGCCTGCGGGACAGATACAAACTACGAGCAGTACTTC.

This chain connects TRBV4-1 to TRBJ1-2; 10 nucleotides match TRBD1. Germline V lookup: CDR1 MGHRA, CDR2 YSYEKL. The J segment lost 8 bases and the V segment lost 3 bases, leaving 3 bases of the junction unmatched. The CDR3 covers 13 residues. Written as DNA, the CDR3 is TGCGCCAGCAGCCACCGGGACAGGGGAGGCTACACCTTC. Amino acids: CASSHRDRGGYTF.